This T cell receptor beta chain is drawn from a study of blood T cell repertoires in COVID-19. Study-wide background: COVID-19 samples collected from the United States, Italy and Spain covered acute and convalescent phases.

CDR1 and CDR2 from the germline V gene are WSHSY and SAAADI. J lost 3 bases, V lost 3 bases, and 4 bases had no gene match. The CDR3 is 14 amino acids. Measured with immunoSEQ multiplex PCR; TCRdb has only the in-frame clones, and not every one. The sample has about 170,000 clones, less than 90% seen once. The receptor was derived from a woman aged 45-65 years who had recovered from COVID-19. The sample taken for sequencing was PBMCs or T cells enriched from blood (not recorded which). The chain has TRBV10-2 and TRBJ1-2, with TRBD1 identical over 7 bases. The CDR3 DNA reads TGCGCCAGCAGTGATGGCAGGGGGGACTATGGCTACACCTTC. This gives the protein CASSDGRGDYGYTF.